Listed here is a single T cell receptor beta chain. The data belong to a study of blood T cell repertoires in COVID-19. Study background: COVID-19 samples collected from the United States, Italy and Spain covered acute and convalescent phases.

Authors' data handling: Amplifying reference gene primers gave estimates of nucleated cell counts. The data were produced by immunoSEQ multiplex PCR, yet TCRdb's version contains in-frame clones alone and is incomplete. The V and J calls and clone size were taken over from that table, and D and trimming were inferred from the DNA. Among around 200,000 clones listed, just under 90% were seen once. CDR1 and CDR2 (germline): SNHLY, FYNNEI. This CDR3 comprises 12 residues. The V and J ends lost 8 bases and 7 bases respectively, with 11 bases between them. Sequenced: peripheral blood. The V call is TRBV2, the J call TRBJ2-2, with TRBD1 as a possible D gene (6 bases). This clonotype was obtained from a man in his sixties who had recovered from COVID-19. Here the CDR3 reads CASHRERGELFF. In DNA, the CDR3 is TGTGCCAGCCACAGGGAACGCGGGGAGCTGTTTTTT.